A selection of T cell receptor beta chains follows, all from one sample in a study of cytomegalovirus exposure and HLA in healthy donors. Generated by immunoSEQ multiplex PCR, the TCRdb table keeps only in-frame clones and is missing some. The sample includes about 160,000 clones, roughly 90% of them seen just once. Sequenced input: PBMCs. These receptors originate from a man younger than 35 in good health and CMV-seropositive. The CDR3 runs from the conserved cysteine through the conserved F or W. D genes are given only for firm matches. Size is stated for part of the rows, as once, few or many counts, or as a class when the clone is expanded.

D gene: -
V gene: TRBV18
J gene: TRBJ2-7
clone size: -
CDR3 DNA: TGTGCCAGCTCACCAAGTCTAGCTTCTTCCTACGAGCAGTACTTC
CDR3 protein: CASSPSLASSYEQYF

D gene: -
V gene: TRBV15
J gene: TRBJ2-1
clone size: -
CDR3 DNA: TGTGCCACCAGCAGGCGAAGTTCACAGTCCTACAATGAGCAGTTCTTC
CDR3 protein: CATSRRSSQSYNEQFF

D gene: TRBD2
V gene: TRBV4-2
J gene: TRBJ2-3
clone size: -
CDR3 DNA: TGTGCCAGCAGCCAATCTTTCTCGCCGGGACTAGCGGGAGCTAGCACAGATACGCAGTATTTT
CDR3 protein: CASSQSFSPGLAGASTDTQYF

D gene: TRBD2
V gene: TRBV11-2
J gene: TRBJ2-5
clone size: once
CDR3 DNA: TGTGCCAGCAGCTTAGTAGCGGGAGGTGTAGAGACCCAGTACTTC
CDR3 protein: CASSLVAGGVETQYF

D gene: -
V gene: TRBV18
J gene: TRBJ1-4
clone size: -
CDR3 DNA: TGTGCCAGCTCACAAGGGCATGAGGGTGAAAAACTGTTTTTT
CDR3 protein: CASSQGHEGEKLFF

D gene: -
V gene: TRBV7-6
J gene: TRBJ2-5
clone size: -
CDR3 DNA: TGTGCCAGCAGCTCTCCTTGGCGGGAACAAGAGACCCAGTACTTC
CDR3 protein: CASSSPWREQETQYF

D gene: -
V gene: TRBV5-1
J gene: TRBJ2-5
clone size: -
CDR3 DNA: TGCGCCAGCAGCTTGAACCGCGAGGGAGAGACCCAGTACTTC
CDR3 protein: CASSLNREGETQYF

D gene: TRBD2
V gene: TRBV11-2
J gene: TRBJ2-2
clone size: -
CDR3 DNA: TGTGCCAGCAGCCCAGAACTAGCGGGAGTCGATACCGGGGAGCTGTTTTTT
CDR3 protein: CASSPELAGVDTGELFF

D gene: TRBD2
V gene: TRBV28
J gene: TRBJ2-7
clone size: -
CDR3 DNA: TGTGCCAGCAGTTTATTCGGGACTAAGACCTACGAGCAGTACTTC
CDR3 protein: CASSLFGTKTYEQYF

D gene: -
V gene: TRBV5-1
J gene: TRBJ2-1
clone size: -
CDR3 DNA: TGCGCCAGCAGCTTGGGCCGGGGGGAGCAGTTCTTC
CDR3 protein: CASSLGRGEQFF

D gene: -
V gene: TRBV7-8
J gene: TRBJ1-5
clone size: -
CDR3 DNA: TGTGCCAGCAGCTTAGCGGGTAACAGAGGGTCACCTCAGCCCCAGCATTTT
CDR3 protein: CASSLAGNRGSPQPQHF

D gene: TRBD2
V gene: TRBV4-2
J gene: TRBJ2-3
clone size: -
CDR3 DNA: TGTGCCAGCAGCCAAGACTCTAGCGGGAGGCGGGCAGATACGCAGTATTTT
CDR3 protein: CASSQDSSGRRADTQYF

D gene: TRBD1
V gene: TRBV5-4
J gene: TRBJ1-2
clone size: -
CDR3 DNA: TGTGCCAGCAGCTTGGCCTTGGGACAGGGAAACTATGGCTACACCTTC
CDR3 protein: CASSLALGQGNYGYTF

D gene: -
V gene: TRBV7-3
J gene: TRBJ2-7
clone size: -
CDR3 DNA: TGTGCCAGCAGCTTACTAACCTACGAGCAGTACTTC
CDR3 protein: CASSLLTYEQYF

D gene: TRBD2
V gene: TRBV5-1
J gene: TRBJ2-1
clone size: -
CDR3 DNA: TGCGCCAGCAGCTTGGGACTAGCGGACAATGAGCAGTTCTTC
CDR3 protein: CASSLGLADNEQFF

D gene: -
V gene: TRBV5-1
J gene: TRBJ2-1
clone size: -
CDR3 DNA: TGCGCCAGCAGCTTGGAGGGGAACCCCTACAATGAGCAGTTCTTC
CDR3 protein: CASSLEGNPYNEQFF

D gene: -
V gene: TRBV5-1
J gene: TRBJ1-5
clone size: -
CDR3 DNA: TGCGCCAGCAGCGCGACAGGAAGCAATCAGCCCCAGCATTTT
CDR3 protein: CASSATGSNQPQHF

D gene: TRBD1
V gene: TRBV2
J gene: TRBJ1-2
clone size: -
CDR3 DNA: TGTGCCAGCAGCGGGACAGGGGGCTACTATGGCTACACCTTC
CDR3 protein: CASSGTGGYYGYTF

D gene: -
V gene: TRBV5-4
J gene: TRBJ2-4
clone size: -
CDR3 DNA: TGTGCCAGCAGCTTGGGGCAGGGGTGGAGAAACATTCAGTACTTC
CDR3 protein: CASSLGQGWRNIQYF

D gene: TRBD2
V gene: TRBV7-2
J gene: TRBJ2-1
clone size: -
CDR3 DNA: TGTGCCAGCAGCACGGGACTAGCCAACAATGAGCAGTTCTTC
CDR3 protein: CASSTGLANNEQFF

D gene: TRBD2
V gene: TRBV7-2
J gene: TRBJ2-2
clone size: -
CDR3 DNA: TGTGCCAGCAGCTTAAGTTCGGGGGGGAGGAACACCGGGGAGCTGTTTTTT
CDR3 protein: CASSLSSGGRNTGELFF

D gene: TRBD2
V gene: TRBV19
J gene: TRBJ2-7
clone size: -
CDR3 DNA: TGTGCCAGTAGTGGGCTAGCGGGCCCCTACGAGCAGTACTTC
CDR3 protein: CASSGLAGPYEQYF

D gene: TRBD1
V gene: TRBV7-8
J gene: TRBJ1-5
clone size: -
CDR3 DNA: TGTGCCAGCAGCTCCACCCCAGGGGGCAACCCCCAGCCCCAGCATTTT
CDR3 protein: CASSSTPGGNPQPQHF

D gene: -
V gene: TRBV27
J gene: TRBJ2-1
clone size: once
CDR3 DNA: TGTGCCAGCAGTCCCTATGAATACAATGAGCAGTTCTTC
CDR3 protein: CASSPYEYNEQFF

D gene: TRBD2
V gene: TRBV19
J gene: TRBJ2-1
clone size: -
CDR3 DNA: TGTGCCAGTAGCACCTCGGGACTAGTTAACCATGAGCAGTTCTTC
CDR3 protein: CASSTSGLVNHEQFF

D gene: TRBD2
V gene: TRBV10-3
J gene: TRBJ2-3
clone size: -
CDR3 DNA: TGTGCCATCAGAAGTAGCGGGAGGAACCCCACAGATACGCAGTATTTT
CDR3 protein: CAIRSSGRNPTDTQYF

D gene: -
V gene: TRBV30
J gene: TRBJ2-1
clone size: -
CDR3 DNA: TGTGCCTGGAGTAGTAGAGTTCAGCAGTTCTTC
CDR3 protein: CAWSSRVQQFF

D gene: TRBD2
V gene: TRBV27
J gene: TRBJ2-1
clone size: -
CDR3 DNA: TGTGCCAGCAGTTTCCTAGCGGGGTACAATGAGCAGTTCTTC
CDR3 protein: CASSFLAGYNEQFF

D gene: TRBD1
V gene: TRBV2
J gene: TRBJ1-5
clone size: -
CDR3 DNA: TGTGCCAGCAGTTCCAGGACAGGGCACAATCAGCCCCAGCATTTT
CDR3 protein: CASSSRTGHNQPQHF

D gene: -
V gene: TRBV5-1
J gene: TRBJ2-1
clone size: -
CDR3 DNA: TGCGCCAGCAGCTTACAGGGAAGCTCCTACAATGAGCAGTTCTTC
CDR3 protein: CASSLQGSSYNEQFF

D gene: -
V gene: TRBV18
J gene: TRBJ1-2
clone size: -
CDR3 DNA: TGTGCCAGCTCACCATCCTTTGGACCCGCGGGTGGCTACACCTTC
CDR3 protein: CASSPSFGPAGGYTF

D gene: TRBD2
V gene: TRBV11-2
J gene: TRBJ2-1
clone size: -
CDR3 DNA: TGTGCCAGCAGCTTAGCGGGACTAGCGCCTAATGAGCAGTTCTTC
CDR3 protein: CASSLAGLAPNEQFF

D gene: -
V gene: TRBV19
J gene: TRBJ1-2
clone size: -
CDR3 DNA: TGTGCCAGTAGTATAATTTCGACAGGCCTCGAGATCGGCTACACCTTC
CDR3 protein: CASSIISTGLEIGYTF

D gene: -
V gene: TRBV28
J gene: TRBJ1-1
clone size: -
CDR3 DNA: TGTGCCACCATCAAGCCCGTGGGCAACAAAGCTCAAGCTTTCTTT
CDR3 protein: CATIKPVGNKAQAFF

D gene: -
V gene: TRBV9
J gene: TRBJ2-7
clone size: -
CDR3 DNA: TGTGCCAGCAGTATGGGAGCTGGCTACGAGCAGTACTTC
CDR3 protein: CASSMGAGYEQYF

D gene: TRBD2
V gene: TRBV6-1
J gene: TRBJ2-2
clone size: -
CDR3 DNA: TGTGCCAGCAGTGGGGGGACTAGCAACACCGGGGAGCTGTTTTTT
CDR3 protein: CASSGGTSNTGELFF

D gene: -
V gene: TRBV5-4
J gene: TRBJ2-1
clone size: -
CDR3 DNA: TGTGCCAGCAGCTTACGTGGGACACATTCCAATGAGCAGTTCTTC
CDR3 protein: CASSLRGTHSNEQFF

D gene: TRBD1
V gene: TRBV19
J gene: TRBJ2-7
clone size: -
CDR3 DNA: TGTGCCAGTAGTACCCCGGACAGGGGAAACTTTTACGAGCAGTACTTC
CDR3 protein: CASSTPDRGNFYEQYF

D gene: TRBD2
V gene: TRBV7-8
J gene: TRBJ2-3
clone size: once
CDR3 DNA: TGTGCCAGCAGCCGCTCCCTAGCGGGAGGAGCAGATACGCAGTATTTT
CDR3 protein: CASSRSLAGGADTQYF

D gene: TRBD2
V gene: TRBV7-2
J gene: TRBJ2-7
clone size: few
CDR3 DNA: TGTGCCAGGAGGCGGGAGGGCGGCGAGCAGTACTTC
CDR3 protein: CARRREGGEQYF

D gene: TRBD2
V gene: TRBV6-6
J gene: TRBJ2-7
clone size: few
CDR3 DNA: TGTGCCACTCGACTAGCGGGAGGTTACGAGCAGTACTTC
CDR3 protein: CATRLAGGYEQYF

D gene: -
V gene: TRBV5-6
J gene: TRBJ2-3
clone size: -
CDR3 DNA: TGTGCCAGCAGCTTACTCACAGATACGCAGTATTTT
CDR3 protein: CASSLLTDTQYF

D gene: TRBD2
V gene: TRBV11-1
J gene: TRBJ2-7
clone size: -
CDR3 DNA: TGTGCCAGCAGCTTAGTTCCTAGCGGCTCCTACGAGCAGTACTTC
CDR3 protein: CASSLVPSGSYEQYF

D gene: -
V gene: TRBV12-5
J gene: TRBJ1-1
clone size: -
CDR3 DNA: TGTGCTAGTGGTTTGGTAGTTGGCCGCCGAGCTTTCTTT
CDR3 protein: CASGLVVGRRAFF